The 20 T cell receptor beta chains in this list originate from one sample, sequenced in a study of blood T cell repertoires in COVID-19. Profiling relied on immunoSEQ multiplex PCR, and the TCRdb table lists in-frame clones only, not all of them. The top ten clones hold around 5% of a sample with roughly 150,000 clones, approximately 90% of them seen once. Sequenced input: peripheral blood. The receptors were gathered from a human donor in a cohort sampled during active COVID-19.

The V and J genes are TRBV19 and TRBJ2-1, with 11 bases lining up with TRBD2. Germline V lookup: CDR1 LNHDA, CDR2 SQIVND (reference sequence). The length of the CDR3 is 15 residues. Trimming at V came to 5 bases and at J to 3 bases, leaving 3 bases not matched to a gene. CDR3 sequence (DNA): TGTGCCAGTAGTTGGGGACTAGCGGTCTACAATGAGCAGTTCTTC. This encodes CASSWGLAVYNEQFF. Full variable domain (outside the CDR3, taken from reference TRBV19 and TRBJ2-1): DGGITQSPKYLFRKEGQNVTLSCEQNLNHDAMYWYRQDPGQGLRLIYYSQIVNDFQKGDIAEGYSVSREKKESFPLTVTSAQKNPTAFYLCASSWGLAVYNEQFFGPGTRLTVL.

This chain joins TRBV30 and TRBJ2-7; 9 nucleotides agree with TRBD2. In germline, CDR1 is GTSNPN, CDR2 SVGIG (reference sequence). This CDR3 spans 13 amino acids. V lost 5 bases, J lost 6 bases, and 8 bases stayed unmatched. The CDR3: CAWAGGGAGEQYF. CDR3 nucleotides: TGTGCCTGGGCGGGAGGGGGCGCGGGCGAGCAGTACTTC.

The V and J genes are TRBV28 and TRBJ1-4; a weak D match, TRBD1 (6 bases). CDR3 length equals 17 residues. Germline CDR1 MDHEN, CDR2 SYDVKM. V gave up 5 bases and J gave up 2 bases, with 18 bases separating them. Written as DNA, the CDR3 is TGTGCCAGCAGTATAGGGTGGGCAGGGGCGACTAATGAAAAACTGTTTTTT. Protein sequence: CASSIGWAGATNEKLFF.

Ten or more counts support this clone. The gene calls are TRBV9 and TRBJ2-7; TRBD1 is a possible D gene (6 bases). The V and J ends lost 3 bases and 3 bases respectively, with 16 bases between them. Per the germline V gene, CDR1 is SGDLS and CDR2 is YYNGEE. This CDR3 contains 15 residues. Written as DNA, the CDR3 is TGTGCCAGCAGCGAGACAGGCCACCTGGACTACGAGCAGTACTTC. Translation: CASSETGHLDYEQYF.

The chain carries TRBV7-8 and TRBJ2-5; 11 positions match TRBD2. The CDR3 has 15 residues. V lost 4 bases and J lost 5; bases outside the gene matches: 6. CDR1 SGHVS and CDR2 FQNEAQ come from the germline V gene. The CDR3 nucleotides read TGTGCCAGCAGCTCCGGGACTAGCGGTACGGAGACCCAGTACTTC. Protein sequence: CASSSGTSGTETQYF. The whole variable domain, filled in from reference TRBV7-8 and TRBJ2-5, reads GAGVSQSPRYKVAKRGQDVALRCDPISGHVSLFWYQQALGQGPEFLTYFQNEAQLDKSGLPSDRFFAERPEGSVSTLKIQRTQQEDSAVYLCASSSGTSGTETQYFGPGTRLLVL.

This chain uses TRBV12-3 or TRBV12-4 with TRBJ2-7, with D tentatively TRBD1 (6 bases). The CDR3 contains 12 residues. Trimming removed 3 bases at V and 5 bases at J, with 8 bases between. The CDR3, as DNA: TGTGCCAGCAGTTTTGGGGGCAACGAGCAGTACTTC. This translates into CASSFGGNEQYF.

V and J are TRBV30 and TRBJ1-4; the D gene is possibly TRBD1 (6 bases). The V gene's germline CDR1 is GTSNPN and CDR2 SVGIG (reference sequence). The CDR3 consists of 15 residues. Trimming took 0 bases from V and 8 from J, leaving 16 bases between them. The CDR3 DNA sequence: TGTGCCTGGAGTGTACTAAGGGGGGGAAGCGAAAAACTGTTTTTT. Its translation: CAWSVLRGGSEKLFF.

The V call is TRBV5-6, the J call TRBJ2-7; D might be TRBD2 (7 bases). Trimming shortened V by 4 bases and J by 2 bases, and 13 bases separated the two germline ends. Germline V lookup: CDR1 SGHDT, CDR2 YYEEEE. The CDR3 runs 14 residues. Written as DNA, the CDR3 is TGTGCCAGCAGCCTAAAAGGGGGGGCCTACGAGCAGTACTTC. The encoded protein is CASSLKGGAYEQYF. Using reference TRBV5-6 and TRBJ2-7 for the parts outside the CDR3, the full variable domain is DAGVTQSPTHLIKTRGQQVTLRCSPKSGHDTVSWYQQALGQGPQFIFQYYEEEERQRGNFPDRFSGHQFPNYSSELNVNALLLGDSALYLCASSLKGGAYEQYFGPGTRLTVT.

This chain uses TRBV30 with TRBJ2-7; possibly TRBD1 for D (5 bases). V was cut by 3 bases and J by 0 bases, with 18 bases left in between. This CDR3 comprises 16 residues. CDR1 GTSNPN and CDR2 SVGIG come from the germline V gene (reference sequence). The CDR3: CAWSGIMTVSSYEQYF. The CDR3 DNA reads TGTGCCTGGAGCGGCATCATGACAGTTTCCTCCTACGAGCAGTACTTC.

The rearrangement uses TRBV25-1 and TRBJ2-5, with D tentatively TRBD2 (6 bases). This CDR3 has 15 amino acids. Looked up from germline, CDR1 is MGHDK and CDR2 is SYGVNS. The V and J ends lost 6 bases and 4 bases respectively, with 18 bases between them. The DNA for the CDR3 is TGTGCCAGCAGCGCGAGGGCGGGGTGGGCAGAGACCCAGTACTTC. Protein: CASSARAGWAETQYF.

This chain joins TRBV7-6 and TRBJ2-7; possible D gene TRBD2, 6 bases. Germline CDR1 is SGHVS and CDR2 is FNYEAQ. This CDR3 comprises 15 residues. Trimming stripped 1 base from V and 2 bases from J, with 12 bases between. The CDR3 here is CASSLGGTPTYEQYF. DNA of the CDR3: TGTGCCAGCAGCTTAGGGGGGACTCCTACCTACGAGCAGTACTTC.

The V and J genes are TRBV30 and TRBJ1-3, with D unresolved. The CDR3 is 16 residues long. CDR1 is GTSNPN, CDR2 SVGIG, per germline (reference sequence). Trimming cost V 4 bases and J 0 bases, with 16 bases left between them. CDR3 coding DNA: TGTGCCTGGATCCCTACTCTGCGTGGCTCTGGAAACACCATATATTTT. Residues: CAWIPTLRGSGNTIYF.

This clone was counted ten times or more. The chain carries TRBV4-1 and TRBJ1-4; 12 bases align to TRBD1. Losses at the gene ends were 4 bases for V and 7 bases for J; bases not matched to a gene: 7. There are 16 residues in the CDR3. From germline, CDR1 is MGHRA and CDR2 YSYEKL. CDR3 in amino acids: CASSPGTGGASEKLFF. CDR3 DNA sequence: TGCGCCAGCAGCCCCGGGACAGGGGGCGCGAGTGAAAAACTGTTTTTT.

This chain connects TRBV5-1 to TRBJ2-7, with 8 bases lining up with TRBD2. The CDR3 spans 15 residues. Trimming removed 4 bases from V and 0 bases from J; junction bases left unmatched: 6. Germline V gene lookup returns CDR1 SGHRS and CDR2 YFSETQ. The CDR3 DNA sequence: TGCGCCAGCAGCCTCCTAGCGGGCAGCTCCTACGAGCAGTACTTC. Translating it yields CASSLLAGSSYEQYF.

The chain combines TRBV7-9 with TRBJ2-7; 12 bases agree with TRBD2. This CDR3 has 14 residues. With V trimmed by 5 bases and J by 5 bases, 4 bases remained unmatched. Germline CDR1 SEHNR, CDR2 FQNEAQ (reference sequence). The CDR3 reads CASSRGLAGNEQYF. The CDR3 DNA reads as TGTGCCAGCAGCCGGGGACTAGCGGGTAACGAGCAGTACTTC.

The CDR3 is CASSEAGGGHQPQHF. The CDR3 nucleotides read TGTGCCAGCAGTGAAGCCGGGGGGGGCCATCAGCCCCAGCATTTT. The V gene is TRBV6-1, the J gene TRBJ1-5; a weak D match, TRBD1 (6 bases). The length of the CDR3 is 15 residues. The germline V and J ends were trimmed by 0 bases and 5 bases, with 11 bases remaining between them. Looked up from germline, CDR1 is MNHNS and CDR2 is SASEGT.

This clone was counted a single time. The CDR3 DNA follows: TGTGCCAGCAGCCGGACAGGGGGCGCTTCATACGAGCAGTACTTC. This translates into CASSRTGGASYEQYF. This sequence joins TRBV5-6 and TRBJ2-7; 11 bases align to TRBD1. This CDR3 contains 15 residues. CDR1 and CDR2 (germline): SGHDT, YYEEEE. Unmatched junction bases numbered 7, after V lost 4 bases and J lost 4 bases.

The V gene is TRBV24-1, the J gene TRBJ2-3; a weak D match, TRBD2 (5 bases). This CDR3 region has 15 residues. The ends were cut back, 4 bases at V and 3 bases at J, with 13 bases in the middle. CDR1 and CDR2 from the germline V gene are KGHDR and SFDVKD. CDR3 loop: CATSDPYGGTDTQYF. In DNA, the CDR3 is TGTGCCACCAGTGACCCCTACGGAGGAACAGATACGCAGTATTTT.

This clone showed up just a few times. The chain joins TRBV11-3 to TRBJ2-5; 7 nucleotides match TRBD1. This CDR3 has 15 residues. The J segment lost 2 bases and the V segment lost 4 bases, leaving 7 bases of the junction unmatched. Germline V gene data show CDR1 as SGHNT and CDR2 as YENEEA. As DNA, the CDR3 is TGTGCCAGCAGCTCGTTCAAGGGGGCTCAAGAGACCCAGTACTTC. Protein sequence: CASSSFKGAQETQYF.

In its sample, this clone was seen once. This sample includes further DNA sequences coding for the same CDR3. The chain carries TRBV28 and TRBJ1-2; D remains ambiguous. With 7 bases removed from V and 2 bases from J, the gap between germline ends came to 17 bases. Germline V gene data show CDR1 as MDHEN and CDR2 as SYDVKM. The CDR3 runs 15 residues. The CDR3 region has the DNA TGTGCCAGCACCCTAGGGCGGGGATTAAACTATGGCTACACCTTC. This encodes CASTLGRGLNYGYTF.